The 30 T cell receptor beta chains below were found in one sample sequenced in a study of T-cell reconstitution after alpha-beta-depleted transplantation in children. The authors prepared the TCRbeta library with unique molecular identifiers. TCRdb analysed the PCR reads with MiXCR anew, one entry per CDR3 protein. The sample lists nearly 400,000 distinct CDR3 sequences, roughly 22% occurring once. Material: PBMCs from the stem cell graft donor, obtained from the stem cell graft. The receptor set was obtained from a human donor who donated a stem cell graft to a child with acute myeloid leukemia.

This clonotype has only a few counts. The chain carries TRBV12-3 or TRBV12-4 and TRBJ2-2; TRBD2 matches 7 bases. The CDR3 length is 15 residues. Germline trimming cut 6 bases from V and 5 bases from J; bases unmatched to any gene: 9. CDR3 DNA: TGTGCCAGCAGGCCTGCCGGGAGGAGAACCGGGGAGCTGTTTTTT. It specifies CASRPAGRRTGELFF.

The chain combines TRBV7-6 with TRBJ2-1, with TRBD2 matching 7 bases. Losses at the gene ends were 5 bases for V and 2 bases for J; bases not matched to a gene: 9. The CDR3 runs 16 residues. Germline CDR1 and CDR2: SGHVS and FNYEAQ. The CDR3 nucleotides are TGTGCCAGCAGCACCTCCACTAGCGTAGCCTACAATGAGCAGTTCTTC. Amino acid sequence: CASSTSTSVAYNEQFF.

This clonotype was detected many times. The rearrangement uses TRBV24-1 and TRBJ2-3; 7 bases are a match to TRBD2. This CDR3 comprises 16 residues. J was trimmed by 0 bases and V by 3 bases; bases with no gene match: 5. The germline CDR1 and CDR2 sequences are KGHDR and SFDVKD. CDR3 region: CATSDRLAVSTDTQYF. The CDR3 bases are TGTGCCACCAGTGATCGTCTAGCGGTGAGCACAGATACGCAGTATTTT.

The chain recombines TRBV30 with TRBJ2-3; 11 bases align to TRBD2. In germline, CDR1 is GTSNPN, CDR2 SVGIG (reference sequence). J lost 5 bases, V lost 3 bases, and 1 base had no gene match. This CDR3 spans 13 amino acids. CDR3 DNA sequence: TGTGCCTGGAGGACTAGCGGGAAAGATACGCAGTATTTT. Translation: CAWRTSGKDTQYF.

This chain connects TRBV7-9 to TRBJ2-3; D perhaps matches TRBD2 (5 bases). V lost 4 bases to trimming and J lost 5 bases, with 13 bases between them. This CDR3 contains 14 residues. Germline V gene sequence: CDR1 SEHNR, CDR2 FQNEAQ (reference sequence). The CDR3 here is CASSSLLEGDTQYF. The DNA for the CDR3 is TGTGCCAGCAGCTCCCTTCTAGAGGGAGATACGCAGTATTTT.

This clonotype has a handful of counts. The chain employs TRBV9 and TRBJ2-1; D tentatively fits TRBD1 or TRBD2 (5 bases each). Trimming shortened V by 0 bases and J by 3 bases, and 16 bases separated the two germline ends. The CDR3 spans 17 residues. Germline loops: CDR1 SGDLS, CDR2 YYNGEE. This CDR3 is CASSVARDHWVYNEQFF. The CDR3 DNA reads TGTGCCAGCAGCGTAGCCCGGGACCATTGGGTCTACAATGAGCAGTTCTTC.

The chain joins TRBV2 to TRBJ2-1, with D unresolved. CDR1 is SNHLY and CDR2 is FYNNEI in the germline V gene. The V end was cut by 2 bases, the J end by 9 bases, with 11 bases between. There are 13 residues in the CDR3. The CDR3 DNA sequence: TGTGCCAGCAGTGAATGGGGTAATGGTGAGCAGTTCTTC. Protein: CASSEWGNGEQFF.

The gene calls are TRBV12-3 or TRBV12-4 and TRBJ1-4; D gene ambiguous. V was shortened by 3 bases and J by 0 bases, with 5 bases between the two germline ends. The CDR3 runs to 14 residues. The CDR3 loop is CASSFGATNEKLFF. The CDR3 nucleotides are TGTGCCAGCAGTTTTGGTGCAACTAATGAAAAACTGTTTTTT.

In its sample, this clonotype was seen many times. This chain links TRBV29-1 with TRBJ2-7; the D gene is possibly TRBD2 (7 bases). Trimming removed 3 bases from V and 5 bases from J, with 17 bases in between. Germline CDR1 reads SQVTM; CDR2 reads ANQGSEA. The CDR3 extends over 14 amino acids. Written as DNA, the CDR3 is TGCAGCGTTGATTCGCCAGGGGAGGGGGACGAGCAGTACTTC. Translation: CSVDSPGEGDEQYF.

This chain links TRBV28 with TRBJ2-3; perhaps TRBD2 as D (6 bases). The CDR3 length is 13 residues. Germline V gene sequence: CDR1 MDHEN, CDR2 SYDVKM. Between the trimmed V and J ends, which lost 1 base and 6 bases, there was a span of 8 bases. The CDR3 DNA follows: TGTGCCAGCAGTTTATCGGGGAGGGATACGCAGTATTTT. Translating gives CASSLSGRDTQYF.

This clonotype has only a few counts. This rearrangement joins TRBV28 to TRBJ2-5; no definite D call. The germline CDR1 and CDR2 sequences are MDHEN and SYDVKM. The V and J ends lost 6 bases and 2 bases respectively, with 10 bases between them. The CDR3 contains 13 residues. The CDR3 nucleotides are TGTGCCAGCAGCCCACCCCTTCAAGAGACCCAGTACTTC. Translated: CASSPPLQETQYF.

This clonotype was counted only a few times. The rearrangement uses TRBV5-6 and TRBJ2-7; the D is unclear. The CDR3 covers 13 residues. The germline gives CDR1 SGHDT, CDR2 YYEEEE. The V end lost 1 base, the J end lost 0 bases, and 5 bases lay between the germline ends. Written as DNA, the CDR3 is TGTGCCAGCAGCTTGCGGCGCTCCTACGAGCAGTACTTC. This translates into CASSLRRSYEQYF.

This clonotype was observed a few times. The rearrangement links TRBV25-1 to TRBJ1-3; maybe TRBD1 (5 bases). Germline CDR1 is MGHDK and CDR2 is SYGVNS. Deletions cut 3 bases from V and 0 bases from J, with 15 bases between. CDR3 length: 17 amino acids. CDR3 sequence reads: CASSDGAISSSGNTIYF. As DNA, the CDR3 is TGTGCCAGCAGTGACGGGGCCATTTCGAGCTCTGGAAACACCATATATTTT.

The rearrangement joins TRBV20-1 to TRBJ2-7, with 8 bases lining up with TRBD1. Germline assignment: CDR1 DFQATT and CDR2 SNEGSKA (reference sequence). Germline trimming cut 2 bases from V and 6 bases from J; bases unmatched to any gene: 9. This CDR3 contains 14 residues. In nucleotides, the CDR3 is TGCAGTGCTAGACCCCAGGACAGGGTTCGCGAGCAGTACTTC. It is translated as CSARPQDRVREQYF.

This clonotype appeared a few times. The rearrangement joins TRBV20-1 to TRBJ1-1; 8 nucleotides line up with TRBD1. This CDR3 has 12 residues. The V gene's germline CDR1 is DFQATT and CDR2 SNEGSKA (reference sequence). In DNA, the CDR3 is TGCAGCCCATCTACAGGGGGCACTGAAGCTTTCTTT. Amino acids: CSPSTGGTEAFF.

The chain couples TRBV27 to TRBJ2-6; 12 nucleotides agree with TRBD2. Germline-derived CDR1 and CDR2 are MNHEY and SMNVEV (reference sequence). The CDR3 extends over 20 amino acids. Trimming removed 4 bases from V and 0 bases from J; junction bases left unmatched: 10. The CDR3 coding sequence is TGTGCCAGCAGTTCGAGACTTGTGACTAGCGGGGGCTCTGGGGCCAACGTCCTGACTTTC. It yields the protein CASSSRLVTSGGSGANVLTF.

This clonotype is a singleton in its sample. The rearrangement links TRBV25-1 to TRBJ2-5, with D possibly being TRBD1 (6 bases). V lost 6 bases to trimming and J lost 5 bases, with 10 bases between them. Germline V gives CDR1 MGHDK, CDR2 SYGVNS. There are 12 residues in the CDR3. CDR3 nucleotide sequence: TGTGCCAGCAGGGGGGCGGCGGAGACCCAGTACTTC. Its translation: CASRGAAETQYF.

This clonotype was seen more than once but under ten times. The chain uses TRBV20-1 and TRBJ2-3; possible D gene TRBD2, 5 bases. Germline CDR1 and CDR2: DFQATT and SNEGSKA (reference sequence). Between the trimmed V and J ends, which lost 3 bases and 0 bases, there was a span of 13 bases. The CDR3 has 15 amino acids. The CDR3 protein is CSASYRGESTDTQYF. For the CDR3, the DNA is TGCAGTGCTAGCTACCGGGGTGAAAGCACAGATACGCAGTATTTT.

This clonotype has more than one count but fewer than ten. V and J are TRBV10-1 and TRBJ2-1; TRBD2 is a possible D gene (6 bases). The germline V and J ends were trimmed by 5 bases and 7 bases, with 9 bases remaining between them. The CDR3 has 12 amino acids. The germline V gene encodes CDR1 WNHNN and CDR2 SYGVQD (reference sequence). The CDR3 bases are TGCGCCAGCAGTACCGGGAGAAATGAGCAGTTCTTC. It is translated as CASSTGRNEQFF.

This clonotype was observed at least ten times. The chain uses TRBV29-1 and TRBJ2-1, with D perhaps being TRBD1 or TRBD2 (5 bases each). The V gene lost 8 bases and the J gene lost 0 bases, with 14 bases spanning the gap. CDR1 and CDR2 (germline): SQVTM, ANQGSEA. The CDR3 loop spans 14 amino acids. For the CDR3, the DNA is TGCAGCACAGAGGGGACCCCCTCCTACAATGAGCAGTTCTTC. This codes for CSTEGTPSYNEQFF.

The chain recombines TRBV10-2 with TRBJ1-1, with TRBD1 as a possible D gene (5 bases). The germline CDR1 and CDR2 sequences are WSHSY and SAAADI. V was shortened by 6 bases and J by 1 base, with 9 bases between the two germline ends. CDR3 length: 13 residues. CDR3 amino acids: CASRGTWNTEAFF. The CDR3 DNA is TGCGCCAGCAGGGGGACGTGGAACACTGAAGCTTTCTTT.

The chain links TRBV20-1 to TRBJ2-1; perhaps TRBD2 as D (7 bases). The germline V gene encodes CDR1 DFQATT and CDR2 SNEGSKA (reference sequence). The ends were cut back, 1 base at V and 10 bases at J, with 11 bases in the middle. CDR3 length: 12 amino acids. The CDR3 loop is CSARGGGVEQFF. The CDR3 DNA reads TGCAGTGCTAGAGGAGGGGGGGTCGAGCAGTTCTTC.

V usage is TRBV3-1 and J usage is TRBJ2-7; TRBD2 aligns across 8 bases. CDR3 length: 14 residues. Germline assignment: CDR1 LGHDT and CDR2 YNNKEL (reference sequence). With V trimmed by 4 bases and J by 5 bases, 7 bases remained unmatched. CDR3 sequence: CASSREPGLDEQYF. Here the CDR3 DNA reads TGTGCCAGCAGCCGTGAACCGGGACTAGACGAGCAGTACTTC.

This clonotype was counted a few times. The CDR3 sequence: CASSVTGKGDEQYF. The CDR3 DNA follows: TGTGCCAGCAGTGTTACAGGGAAGGGTGACGAGCAGTACTTC. The chain uses TRBV12-3 or TRBV12-4 and TRBJ2-7, with D possibly being TRBD1 (6 bases). This CDR3 has 14 amino acids. The V and J ends lost 5 bases and 5 bases respectively, with 16 bases between them.

On this clonotype itself: One end of the junction is discordant with germline, which a read error may explain. The chain uses TRBV7-8 and TRBJ2-5; the match to TRBD2 covers 8 bases. Germline-derived CDR1 and CDR2 are SGHVS and FQNEAQ. The length of the CDR3 is 16 residues. CDR3 in DNA: TGTGCCAGCAGCTCGCCCGGACTAGCCGGGCAAGGGACCCAGTACTTC. It translates to CASSSPGLAGQGTQYF.

In its sample, this clonotype was seen a few times. This chain uses TRBV20-1 with TRBJ1-1; D not resolved. Trimming shortened V by 0 bases and J by 7 bases, and 9 bases separated the two germline ends. CDR3 length equals 12 residues. From germline, CDR1 is DFQATT and CDR2 SNEGSKA (reference sequence). The CDR3: CSARDLKGEAFF. The CDR3 DNA reads TGCAGTGCTAGAGATCTGAAAGGTGAAGCTTTCTTT.

This clonotype was recorded a few times. In DNA form, the CDR3 reads TGCGCCAGCAGCCAGGGGGATTTTTGGACTAGCGGGGTTACCTACGAGCAGTACTTC. Translation: CASSQGDFWTSGVTYEQYF. This chain uses TRBV4-1 with TRBJ2-7, with 12 bases matching TRBD2. The CDR3 sequence is 19 residues long. Germline V lookup: CDR1 MGHRA, CDR2 YSYEKL. Germline trimming cut 3 bases from V and 2 bases from J; bases unmatched to any gene: 14.

The chain combines TRBV9 with TRBJ2-7; TRBD1 matches at 7 bases. The CDR3 is 15 amino acids. V lost 3 bases to trimming and J lost 7 bases; unmatched junction nucleotides: 13. From germline, CDR1 is SGDLS and CDR2 YYNGEE. CDR3 in DNA: TGTGCCAGCAGCGATTCCGGGACAGTTCCAGGGGAGCAGTACTTC. This translates into CASSDSGTVPGEQYF.

This clonotype has a handful of counts. The genes are TRBV4-1 and TRBJ2-7; D gene unclear. This CDR3 region has 15 residues. Trimming cost V 4 bases and J 2 bases, with 15 bases left between them. CDR1 is MGHRA, CDR2 YSYEKL, per germline. CDR3 bases: TGCGCCAGCAGCCTTAAGGCCCCGGCCACCTACGAGCAGTACTTC. Its protein is CASSLKAPATYEQYF.

The chain links TRBV21-1 to TRBJ2-7. TRBV21-1 is annotated as a pseudogene. The CDR3 is 16 residues long. In nucleotides, the CDR3 is TGTGCCAGCAGCAAAGTGGTCATCCAACAGAACTACGAGCAGTACTTC. This codes for CASSKVVIQQNYEQYF.